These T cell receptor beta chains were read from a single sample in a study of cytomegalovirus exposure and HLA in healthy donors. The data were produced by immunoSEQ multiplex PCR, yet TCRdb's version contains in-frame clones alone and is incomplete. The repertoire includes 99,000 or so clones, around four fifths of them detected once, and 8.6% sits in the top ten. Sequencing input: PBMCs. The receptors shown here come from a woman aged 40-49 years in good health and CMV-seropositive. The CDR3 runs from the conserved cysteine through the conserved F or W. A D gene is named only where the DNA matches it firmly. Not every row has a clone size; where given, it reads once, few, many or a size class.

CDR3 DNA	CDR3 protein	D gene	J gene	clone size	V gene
TGTGCCAGCAGCTTCCGAGGTGGACTCCGGGAGACCCAGTACTTC	CASSFRGGLRETQYF	-	TRBJ2-5	-	TRBV7-7
TGCGCCAGCAGCCCCTTGACAGGGAGTGAACAGCCCCAGCATTTT	CASSPLTGSEQPQHF	TRBD1	TRBJ1-5	-	TRBV4-3
TGTGCCAGCAGCCCGGTAAGACCCCTCCACTTT	CASSPVRPLHF	-	TRBJ1-6	-	TRBV5-8
TGTGCCAGCAGTACTAGCGGATACTCCTACGAGCAGTACTTC	CASSTSGYSYEQYF	TRBD2	TRBJ2-7	once	TRBV27
TGTGCCAGTAGTATGGGGAGGAGCTCTGGAAACACCATATATTTT	CASSMGRSSGNTIYF	-	TRBJ1-3	-	TRBV19
TGCGCCAGCAGCCAAGATCAGGGGTCGATCTACGAGCAGTACTTC	CASSQDQGSIYEQYF	-	TRBJ2-7	few	TRBV4-3
TGTGCCAGCAGCTTAGCGGGGGTCTACGAGCAGTACTTC	CASSLAGVYEQYF	-	TRBJ2-7	-	TRBV13
TGTGCCAGCAGTGAAAAAGCGCTGAATTACGAGCAGTACTTC	CASSEKALNYEQYF	-	TRBJ2-7	-	TRBV6-1
TGTGCCAGCAGCCAAGATCCAGCGGGGGGGCGGTTGGATACGCAGTATTTT	CASSQDPAGGRLDTQYF	TRBD2	TRBJ2-3	-	TRBV4-2
TGTGCCGGCAGTTACTACGGGAGAAACACTGAAGCTTTCTTT	CAGSYYGRNTEAFF	-	TRBJ1-1	-	TRBV6-6
TGTGCCAGCAGTTACTGGGCCGACAGGAGCACTGAAGCTTTCTTT	CASSYWADRSTEAFF	-	TRBJ1-1	-	TRBV6-5
TGCAGCGTTGATACAGGGGGCAATCAGCCCCAGCATTTT	CSVDTGGNQPQHF	TRBD1	TRBJ1-5	-	TRBV29-1
TGCGCCAGCAGCACGGGACTGGGAGAGACCCAGTACTTC	CASSTGLGETQYF	-	TRBJ2-5	-	TRBV5-1
TGTGCCAGCAGCAAAGTGGGGAGCTCCTACGAGCAGTACTTC	CASSKVGSSYEQYF	-	TRBJ2-7	-	TRBV11-2
TGTGCCAGCAGCTCCCTTTGGGCCCAGGACTATCCTGAAGCTTTCTTT	CASSSLWAQDYPEAFF	-	TRBJ1-1	-	TRBV7-9
TGTGCCAGCAGTCTGGACAGGGATCAGTATGGCTACACCTTC	CASSLDRDQYGYTF	TRBD1	TRBJ1-2	-	TRBV27
TGTGCCAGCACCGACAAAAGAGCGGGGGCCACCTACGAGCAGTGCTTC	CASTDKRAGATYEQCF	TRBD2	TRBJ2-7	-	TRBV7-9
TGTGCCAGCAGCCCCCGAGGCGTTGGCGAGCAGTACTTC	CASSPRGVGEQYF	-	TRBJ2-7	-	TRBV11-3
TGTGCCAGCAGCGTCGGGGGACAGGGATATCGGTCTGGAAACACCATATATTTT	CASSVGGQGYRSGNTIYF	TRBD1	TRBJ1-3	-	TRBV7-8
TGTGCCAGCAGCCCCGGACAGGGAAACTATGGCTACACCTTC	CASSPGQGNYGYTF	TRBD1	TRBJ1-2	-	TRBV7-2
TGTGCCAGCAGCTTTGCCGGACCCGGGGCCCAGTACTTC	CASSFAGPGAQYF	-	TRBJ2-5	-	TRBV5-4
TGCAGCGTTGATGGGGGGACAGATGAAGCTTTCTTT	CSVDGGTDEAFF	TRBD1	TRBJ1-1	-	TRBV29-1
TGTGCCAGTAGCCCGATCCGGGAGGCTACTAACTATGGCTACACCTTC	CASSPIREATNYGYTF	-	TRBJ1-2	-	TRBV19
TGTGCCAGCAGTTACCTTATCAGGGTTCAGCCCCAGCATTTT	CASSYLIRVQPQHF	-	TRBJ1-5	few	TRBV6-5
TGTGCCAGCAGCTTAGAAACAGGCCTGGAGGCTTTCTTT	CASSLETGLEAFF	-	TRBJ1-1	few	TRBV7-6
TGTGCCAGCTCGGACTCGGGGATTGGGGAGCTGTTTTTT	CASSDSGIGELFF	-	TRBJ2-2	-	TRBV18
TGCGCCAGCAGCTTGGGTAAGCGGAACACAGATACGCAGTATTTT	CASSLGKRNTDTQYF	-	TRBJ2-3	-	TRBV5-1
TGTGCCAGCAGTTATCTTGTGTACTATGGCTACACCTTC	CASSYLVYYGYTF	-	TRBJ1-2	-	TRBV28
TGTGCCAGCAGCTACGGGACTAGCGGTATCACAGATACGCAGTATTTT	CASSYGTSGITDTQYF	TRBD2	TRBJ2-3	-	TRBV11-3
TGTGCCACCAGGAGCGGGACGGTCAATGAGCAGTTCTTC	CATRSGTVNEQFF	TRBD2	TRBJ2-1	-	TRBV15
TGTGCCAGCAGTGGGGACAGGGTCTTAGCTGGCTACACCTTC	CASSGDRVLAGYTF	TRBD1	TRBJ1-2	-	TRBV6-1
TGTGCCAGCAGTCTCACTAGCGGGAGTCGCCGCGAGCAGTACTTC	CASSLTSGSRREQYF	TRBD2	TRBJ2-7	-	TRBV2
TGTGCCAGCAGCCCTGAGAACTACAATGAGCAGTTCTTC	CASSPENYNEQFF	-	TRBJ2-1	-	TRBV7-9
TGTGCCATCAGTGTGGGACAGGGGTACAATCAGCCCCAGCATTTT	CAISVGQGYNQPQHF	TRBD1	TRBJ1-5	-	TRBV10-3
TGTGCCAGCAGCGAAGACAGGGTTTTTTCCGGAAACACCATATATTTT	CASSEDRVFSGNTIYF	TRBD1	TRBJ1-3	medium-sized	TRBV2
TGTGCCAGCAGCTACGCAGGGGGCACTGAAGCTTTCTTT	CASSYAGGTEAFF	TRBD1	TRBJ1-1	-	TRBV5-5
TGTGCCAGCAGTGTTTTGTCGGGCCAAGAGACCCAGTACTTC	CASSVLSGQETQYF	-	TRBJ2-5	-	TRBV27